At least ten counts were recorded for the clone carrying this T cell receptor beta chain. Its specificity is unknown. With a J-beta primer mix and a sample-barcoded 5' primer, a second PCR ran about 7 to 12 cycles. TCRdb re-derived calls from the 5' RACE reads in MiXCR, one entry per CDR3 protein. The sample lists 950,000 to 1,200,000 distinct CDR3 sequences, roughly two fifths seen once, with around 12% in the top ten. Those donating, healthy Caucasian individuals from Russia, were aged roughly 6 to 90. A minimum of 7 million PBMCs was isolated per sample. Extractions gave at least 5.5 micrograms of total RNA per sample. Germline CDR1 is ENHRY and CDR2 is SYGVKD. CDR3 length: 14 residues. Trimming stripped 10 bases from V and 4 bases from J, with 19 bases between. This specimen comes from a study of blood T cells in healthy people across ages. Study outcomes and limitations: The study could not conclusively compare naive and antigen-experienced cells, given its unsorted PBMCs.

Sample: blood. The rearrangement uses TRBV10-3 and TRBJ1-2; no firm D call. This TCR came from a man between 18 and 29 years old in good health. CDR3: CATTPQGPGYGYTF. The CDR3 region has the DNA TGTGCCACAACCCCCCAAGGACCCGGCTATGGCTACACCTTC.